This T cell receptor beta chain was captured in a study of blood T cells in healthy people across ages. For the second PCR, which ran for about 7 to 11 cycles, a sample-barcoded 5' primer and a J-beta primer mix were used. TCRdb reanalysed the 5' RACE reads using MiXCR and keeps one entry per CDR3 protein. This sample has 650,000 to 1,000,000 distinct CDR3 sequences, with around 34% found just once. Sample: blood. This receptor was obtained from a young man in good health.

The DNA of the CDR3 is TGCAGCGTTGCCCTACGGGGAGGGGCAGCTTTCTTT. This gives the protein CSVALRGGAAFF. V gene TRBV29-1 combines with J gene TRBJ1-1; D might be TRBD1 (5 bases). The germline V gene has CDR1 SQVTM and CDR2 ANQGSEA. The CDR3 is 12 residues long. V gave up 4 bases and J gave up 10 bases, with 16 bases separating them.